The entry below describes one T cell receptor beta chain. Germline loops: CDR1 SGHRS, CDR2 YFSETQ. This CDR3 has 14 residues. The V segment lost 7 bases and the J segment 6 bases; nucleotides outside the gene matches: 9. These data belong to a study of blood T cell repertoires in COVID-19. The protocol was immunoSEQ multiplex PCR, while the TCRdb copy is restricted to in-frame clones and leaves out a portion. Of some 200,000 clones in the sample, roughly nine tenths are singletons; the top ten hold roughly 11%. This sequence joins TRBV5-1 and TRBJ2-3; 9 bases are shared with TRBD2. The source is a woman between 55 and 75 years old with COVID-19, enrolled during active disease. The sample consisted of peripheral blood. The CDR3 protein is CASGRAGGQDTQYF. The CDR3 DNA sequence: TGCGCCAGCGGGCGTGCGGGAGGGCAGGATACGCAGTATTTT.